These 23 T cell receptor beta chains were all obtained from the same sample, sequenced in a study of blood T cells in healthy people across ages. Combining a sample-barcoded 5' primer with a J-beta primer mix, a second PCR ran for about 6 to 12 cycles. TCRdb analysed the 5' RACE reads with MiXCR anew, one entry per CDR3 protein. Of roughly 800,000 distinct CDR3 sequences listed, 58% are singletons. Specimen: blood. Every receptor here comes from a man aged 25 to 40 in good health.

This clonotype was counted a few times. The V and J genes are TRBV5-1 and TRBJ2-5; 9 bases are a match to TRBD1. The CDR3 extends over 17 amino acids. V dropped 3 bases and J dropped 1; count of bases not matched to a gene: 10. CDR1 is SGHRS and CDR2 is YFSETQ in the germline V gene. This chain's CDR3 is CASSSGRTGVRQETQYF. CDR3 bases: TGCGCCAGCAGCTCGGGCCGGACAGGGGTTCGCCAAGAGACCCAGTACTTC.

In this sample, this clonotype turned up a few times. The chain employs TRBV14 and TRBJ1-1; unclear D gene. Germline V gives CDR1 SGHDN, CDR2 FVKESK. The CDR3 covers 13 residues. Trimming took 2 bases from V and 1 from J, leaving 5 bases between them. CDR3 DNA: TGTGCCAGCAGCCAAAAGGCGAACACTGAAGCTTTCTTT. Translation gives CASSQKANTEAFF.

This clonotype appeared once. The rearrangement links TRBV7-2 to TRBJ1-4; D gene unclear. The V gene lost 5 bases and the J gene lost 8 bases, with 15 bases spanning the gap. The CDR3 has 14 residues. Germline CDR1 is SGHTA and CDR2 is FQGNSA. DNA for the CDR3: TGTGCCAGCAGCCTAACGGGGTTCCAGGAAAAACTGTTTTTT. This gives the protein CASSLTGFQEKLFF.

This CDR3 reads CASSHAGTDTQYF. The CDR3 bases are TGTGCCAGCAGCCACGCAGGGACCGATACGCAGTATTTT. The V call is TRBV3-1, the J call TRBJ2-3; D assignment may be TRBD1 or TRBD2 (5 bases each). This CDR3 has 13 amino acids. In germline, CDR1 is LGHDT, CDR2 YNNKEL (reference sequence). Trimming removed 3 bases at V and 6 bases at J, with 10 bases between.

Only a few counts were recorded for this clonotype. The V and J genes are TRBV10-2 and TRBJ2-5; possible D gene TRBD2, 5 bases. V was clipped by 6 bases and J by 4 bases, with 12 bases between them. The CDR3 sequence is 13 residues long. Germline V gene data show CDR1 as WSHSY and CDR2 as SAAADI. The CDR3 nucleotides read TGCGCCAGCAGAGCCGCGGGTGGAGAGACCCAGTACTTC. Amino acids: CASRAAGGETQYF.

This clonotype has just a few counts. V usage is TRBV7-8 and J usage is TRBJ1-2, with D unresolved. The CDR3 loop spans 13 amino acids. V was trimmed by 2 bases and J by 7 bases, leaving 11 bases between them. Per the germline V gene, CDR1 is SGHVS and CDR2 is FQNEAQ. CDR3 loop: CASSLPGTVGYTF. DNA for the CDR3: TGTGCCAGCAGCTTACCCGGCACCGTTGGCTACACCTTC.

In its sample, this clonotype was seen a few times. The chain couples TRBV20-1 to TRBJ2-1, with 7 bases lining up with TRBD2. The J segment lost 7 bases and the V segment lost 0 bases, leaving 9 bases of the junction unmatched. Germline lookup yields CDR1 DFQATT and CDR2 SNEGSKA (reference sequence). CDR3 length: 15 amino acids. The CDR3 coding sequence is TGCAGTGCTAGAGATCGTGCGGGAGCGGGGAATGAGCAGTTCTTC. Translated, it gives CSARDRAGAGNEQFF.

This rearrangement joins TRBV6-2 or TRBV6-3 to TRBJ2-5; the D gene is possibly TRBD1 (5 bases). Germline CDR1 is MNHEY and CDR2 is SVGEGT. V dropped 8 bases and J dropped 13 bases, with 23 bases sitting between them. This CDR3 comprises 13 residues. CDR3 in DNA: TGTGCCAGCCAGACAGCGCATCTGATTGTTCGGTACTTC. It specifies CASQTAHLIVRYF.

The genes are TRBV4-2 and TRBJ1-4, with no clear D. Germline CDR1 LGHNA, CDR2 YNFKEQ. Deletions cut 0 bases from V and 13 bases from J, with 6 bases between. This CDR3 has 11 residues. CDR3 sequence (DNA): TGTGCCAGCAGCCAAGAATCCGGACTGTTTTTT. This codes for CASSQESGLFF.

This chain uses TRBV28 with TRBJ2-5; D not resolved. The better agreement between TRBJ2-7 and the DNA end casts doubt on the J call. The CDR3 is made up of 15 amino acids. From germline, CDR1 is MDHEN and CDR2 SYDVKM. This CDR3 is CASSWSIGPSYEQYF. In DNA, the CDR3 is TGTGCCAGCAGTTGGAGCATAGGACCGTCGTACGAGCAGTACTTC.

This clonotype has only a few counts. The rearrangement links TRBV12-3 or TRBV12-4 to TRBJ2-5; a weak D match, TRBD2 (5 bases). V was pared by 7 bases and J by 2 bases, with 14 bases between. The length of the CDR3 is 14 residues. The CDR3 spells CASNPGNLQETQYF. DNA for the CDR3: TGTGCCAGCAACCCCGGGAATCTTCAAGAGACCCAGTACTTC.

This clonotype was recorded only once. V and J are TRBV4-2 and TRBJ1-6, with D uncertain. In germline, CDR1 is LGHNA, CDR2 YNFKEQ. The V end lost 4 bases, the J end lost 10 bases, and 17 bases lay between the germline ends. This CDR3 region has 15 residues. CDR3 DNA: TGTGCCAGCAGCCGACCTGAATTTAGCAACTCACCCCTCCACTTT. It specifies CASSRPEFSNSPLHF.

The gene calls are TRBV20-1 and TRBJ2-3; the D gene is possibly TRBD1 (5 bases). The CDR3 consists of 12 residues. V lost 1 base and J 8 bases, leaving 10 bases between the germline ends. Germline V gene data show CDR1 as DFQATT and CDR2 as SNEGSKA (reference sequence). The CDR3 coding sequence is TGCAGTGCTAGAGGCCAGGGCGGTACGCAGTATTTT. This sequence encodes CSARGQGGTQYF.

The rearrangement uses TRBV7-9 and TRBJ2-3, with 7 bases fitting TRBD2. V gave up 4 bases and J gave up 6 bases; unmatched junction bases: 10. CDR3 size: 15 residues. Germline V lookup: CDR1 SEHNR, CDR2 FQNEAQ (reference sequence). The CDR3 DNA sequence: TGTGCCAGCAGCTATAGCGGACTAGTAGCCGATACGCAGTATTTT. This encodes CASSYSGLVADTQYF.

This rearrangement joins TRBV4-1 to TRBJ1-3; D call uncertain. V was shortened by 0 bases and J by 0 bases, with 9 bases between the two germline ends. CDR1 MGHRA and CDR2 YSYEKL come from the germline V gene. The CDR3 loop spans 16 amino acids. The CDR3 region is CASSQEWSHSGNTIYF. CDR3 DNA: TGCGCCAGCAGCCAAGAATGGAGCCACTCTGGAAACACCATATATTTT.

This chain connects TRBV25-1 to TRBJ2-5, with TRBD1 identical over 8 bases. V gave up 3 bases and J gave up 2 bases; unmatched junction bases: 8. Germline V CDR1 and CDR2: MGHDK, SYGVNS. CDR3 length: 16 amino acids. CDR3 DNA sequence: TGTGCCAGCAGTGACCCGACAGGGGTTCGGCAAGAGACCCAGTACTTC. Protein sequence: CASSDPTGVRQETQYF.

The genes are TRBV27 and TRBJ1-5; 9 nucleotides align to TRBD1. This CDR3 spans 16 amino acids. The trim removed 5 bases at V and 2 bases at J, leaving 7 bases unmatched. From germline, CDR1 is MNHEY and CDR2 SMNVEV (reference sequence). The CDR3 sequence: CASSPWTGEGNQPQHF. The DNA for the CDR3 is TGTGCCAGCAGTCCCTGGACAGGGGAAGGCAATCAGCCCCAGCATTTT.

This clonotype was observed a single time. The chain has TRBV18 and TRBJ2-5; 10 bases fit TRBD2. The DNA end is more similar to TRBJ2-7, so the J call may be wrong. The CDR3 sequence is 18 residues long. The germline gives CDR1 KGHSH, CDR2 LQKENI. As DNA, the CDR3 is TGTGCCAGCTCACGGGCCCGGGCTAGCGGGAGTAGGGGCTACGAGCAGTACTTC. Residues: CASSRARASGSRGYEQYF.

The chain links TRBV2 to TRBJ1-6, with D unclear. The germline gives CDR1 SNHLY, CDR2 FYNNEI. Trimming removed 6 bases from V and 2 bases from J, with 20 bases in between. CDR3 length: 18 amino acids. In DNA, the CDR3 is TGTGCCAGCAGCCCTACGACCCTAGATGGTGCCTATAATTCACCCCTCCACTTT. It yields the protein CASSPTTLDGAYNSPLHF.

V and J are TRBV20-1 and TRBJ2-7; 8 bases match TRBD2. This CDR3 has 15 amino acids. J was trimmed by 0 bases and V by 1 base; bases with no gene match: 5. Germline CDR1 DFQATT, CDR2 SNEGSKA (reference sequence). This chain's CDR3 is CSARASGGYSYEQYF. The CDR3, as DNA: TGCAGTGCTAGAGCGAGCGGGGGATACTCCTACGAGCAGTACTTC.

This clonotype was seen more than once but under ten times. The rearrangement joins TRBV4-3 to TRBJ2-7; D is ambiguous. Germline V gene data show CDR1 as LGHNA and CDR2 as YSLEER. The CDR3 contains 14 residues. The V end was cut by 0 bases, the J end by 3 bases, with 9 bases between. The CDR3: CASSQDFGGYEQYF. For the CDR3, the DNA is TGCGCCAGCAGCCAAGATTTTGGCGGCTACGAGCAGTACTTC.

This sequence joins TRBV7-2 and TRBJ1-2; no definite D call. The CDR3 has 16 amino acids. Germline-derived CDR1 and CDR2 are SGHTA and FQGNSA. V shed 1 base and J shed 3 bases, with 15 bases lying between them. Written as DNA, the CDR3 is TGTGCCAGCAGCTTAGTATGGGTCAGCGGATACTATGGCTACACCTTC. It specifies CASSLVWVSGYYGYTF.

The chain is built from TRBV7-9 and TRBJ2-5, with 8 nucleotides matching TRBD1. Germline-derived CDR1 and CDR2 are SEHNR and FQNEAQ (reference sequence). V was clipped by 5 bases and J by 4 bases; unmatched bases: 6. The CDR3 runs 14 residues. The CDR3 reads CASSPGQERETQYF. The CDR3 nucleotides read TGTGCCAGCAGCCCGGGACAGGAGAGAGAGACCCAGTACTTC.